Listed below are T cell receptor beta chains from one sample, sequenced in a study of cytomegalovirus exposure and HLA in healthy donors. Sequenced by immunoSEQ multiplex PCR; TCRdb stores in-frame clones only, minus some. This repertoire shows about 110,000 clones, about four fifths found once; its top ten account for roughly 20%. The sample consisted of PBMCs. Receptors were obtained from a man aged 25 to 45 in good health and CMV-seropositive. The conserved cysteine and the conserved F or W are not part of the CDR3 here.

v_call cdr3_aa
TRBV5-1 ASSSGLAGEGTDTQY
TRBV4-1 ASSRLRPGRGEQF
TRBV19 ASTSGIRNSPLH
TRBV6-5 ASSAGQGSAEY
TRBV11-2 ASSFLGGGTEAF
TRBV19 ATQGLAGVGDTQY
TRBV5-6 ASSLYSGGSYQPQH
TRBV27 ASSLLSLDRDSNQPQH
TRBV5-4 ASSTGTSGGRYNEQF
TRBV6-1 ASRPLLGGGTEAF
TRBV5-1 ASSDGQGLSPLH
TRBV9 ASSVGLASYNEQF
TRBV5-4 ASSPPPGQGLLSGANVLT
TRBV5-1 ASSLDASGNYNEQF
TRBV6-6 ASSQGTEATNEKLF
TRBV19 ASKAGRGETQY
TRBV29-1 SVRTGSSYEQY
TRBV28 ASRTPWGALNTEAF
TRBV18 ASSPMTSAGANTGELF
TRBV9 ASSMTSGGNNEQF
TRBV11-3 ASSLRAGGRNIQY
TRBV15 ATSRERTSGGTTDTQY
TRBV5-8 ASSLRVGDRSYNEQF
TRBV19 ASSDRAPYNEQF
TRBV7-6 ASSPGQERSYNSPLH
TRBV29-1 SVEGTQGAF
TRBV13 ASSLVSGGPADTQY
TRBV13 ASSPGLAGLEEETQY
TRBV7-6 ASSFSMVSSGNTIY
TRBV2 ASRGDYSNQPQH
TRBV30 AGTRRGLITEAF
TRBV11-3 ASRFSIGLAGKEVRNEQF
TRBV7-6 ASSQGVEQY
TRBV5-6 ASSPGGPSGANVLT
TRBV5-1 ASSLMAPGELF
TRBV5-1 ASSPLGRGEKLF
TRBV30 AWSPHPTGEYSPLH
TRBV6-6 ASSYMEDYGYT
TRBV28 ASSPSTEAF
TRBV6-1 ASRDWGYTDTQY
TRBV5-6 ASSWRTGGYEKLF
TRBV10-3 AISESEGQGEGTDTQY
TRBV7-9 ASSSWTGGNSPLH
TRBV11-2 ASASGRITGELF
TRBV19 ATQQEFYGYT
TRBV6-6 ASAKKRTGRIDTQY
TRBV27 ASSSRATYEQY
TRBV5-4 ASSQSLAGAYNEQF
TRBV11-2 ASSHWTGGIAEAF
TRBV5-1 ASSLRNFYNEQF
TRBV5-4 ASSLGTNIDEQY